This T cell receptor beta chain is from a study of CD8+CD57+ T cells in acquired aplastic anemia. About the study: Quantities of DNA derived from sorted CD4+ and CD8+ cells averaged around 3 ug.

Template material for TCR beta VDJ and CDR3 profiling consisted of genomic DNA. One entry per CDR3 protein, called by TCRdb with MiXCR from the reads. The profile shows roughly 61,000 distinct CDR3 sequences, around 50% of them singletons. Concerning this clonotype itself: The target antigen is unknown.

Only patients with CD8+CD57+ cell expansion on flow cytometry were chosen for sequencing. Severe acquired aplastic anemia was diagnosed in all patients. The blood sampling took place in patients who had so far received no therapy. General study points: Patients and controls shared 25 to 35 CD8+ CDR3 sequences, which appeared highly expressed in patients and within their immunodominant clones.

Source material: sorted CD4+, CD8+, or CD8+CD57+ T cells (not recorded which) from PBMCs. The TCR comes from a human donor with aplastic anemia.

For the CDR3, the DNA is TGTGCCAGCACTCCGGGACAGGCGTCTGGAAACACCATATATTTT. Encoded protein: CASTPGQASGNTIYF. This chain uses TRBV12-3 or TRBV12-4 with TRBJ1-3, with 8 nucleotides matching TRBD1. There are 15 residues in the CDR3. The junction had 6 bases not matched to a gene; V was cut back by 7 bases and J by 1 base.